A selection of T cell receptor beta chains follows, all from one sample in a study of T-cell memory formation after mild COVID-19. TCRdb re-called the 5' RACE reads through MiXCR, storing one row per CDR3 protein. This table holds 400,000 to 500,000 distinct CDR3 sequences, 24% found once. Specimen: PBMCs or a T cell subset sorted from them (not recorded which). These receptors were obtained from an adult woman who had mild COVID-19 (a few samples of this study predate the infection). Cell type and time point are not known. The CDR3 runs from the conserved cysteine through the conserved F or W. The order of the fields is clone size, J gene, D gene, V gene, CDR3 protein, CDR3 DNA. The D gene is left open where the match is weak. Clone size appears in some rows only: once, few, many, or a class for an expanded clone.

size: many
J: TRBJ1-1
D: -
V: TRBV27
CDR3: CASSSRRTAEAFF
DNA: TGTGCCAGCAGTTCCCGAAGGACAGCTGAAGCTTTCTTT

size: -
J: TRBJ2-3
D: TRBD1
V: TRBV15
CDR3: CATSRVGPGQGLADTQYF
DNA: TGTGCCACCAGCAGAGTTGGCCCGGGACAGGGTCTCGCAGATACGCAGTATTTT

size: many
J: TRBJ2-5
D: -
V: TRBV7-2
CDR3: CASSLGPPGVWVPLTQYF
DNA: TGTGCCAGCAGCTTAGGGCCCCCGGGAGTCTGGGTTCCTCTAACCCAGTACTTC

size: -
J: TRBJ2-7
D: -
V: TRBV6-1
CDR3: CASSGGGTRRSEQYF
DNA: TGTGCCAGCAGTGGTGGCGGGACGCGGCGATCCGAGCAGTACTTC

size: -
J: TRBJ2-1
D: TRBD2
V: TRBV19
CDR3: CASSTERGVFDEQFF
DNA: TGTGCCAGTAGTACCGAACGGGGGGTTTTCGATGAGCAGTTCTTC

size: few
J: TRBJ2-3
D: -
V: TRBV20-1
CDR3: CSASRSGSTDTQYF
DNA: TGCAGTGCTAGTCGTTCGGGGAGCACAGATACGCAGTATTTT

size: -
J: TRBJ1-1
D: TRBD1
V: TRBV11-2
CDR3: CASSPIRGQGQREAFF
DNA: TGTGCCAGCAGCCCTATACGTGGACAGGGCCAAAGGGAAGCTTTCTTT

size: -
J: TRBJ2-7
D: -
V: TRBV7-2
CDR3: CASSPVGQAYEQYF
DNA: TGTGCCAGCAGCCCGGTGGGACAAGCCTACGAGCAGTACTTC

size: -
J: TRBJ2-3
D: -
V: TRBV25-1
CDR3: CASREYRADTQYF
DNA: TGTGCCAGCAGAGAATACAGGGCAGATACGCAGTATTTT

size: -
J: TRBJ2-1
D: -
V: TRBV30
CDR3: CAWSVPSNEQFF
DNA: TGTGCCTGGAGTGTCCCTTCCAATGAGCAGTTCTTC

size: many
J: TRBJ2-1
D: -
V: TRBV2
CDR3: CASRAFWGGGHNEQFF
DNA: TGTGCCAGCAGGGCCTTTTGGGGGGGCGGCCACAATGAGCAGTTCTTC

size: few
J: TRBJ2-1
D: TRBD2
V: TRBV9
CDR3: CASSVAGGGTSNEQFF
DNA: TGTGCCAGCAGCGTAGCGGGAGGTGGGACTAGTAATGAGCAGTTCTTC

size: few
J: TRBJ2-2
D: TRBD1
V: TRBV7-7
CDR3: CASSRQGPYTGELFF
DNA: TGTGCCAGCAGCCGACAGGGGCCTTACACCGGGGAGCTGTTTTTT

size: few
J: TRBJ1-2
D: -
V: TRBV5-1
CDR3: CASSLEPPANYGYTF
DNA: TGCGCCAGCAGCTTGGAACCACCTGCCAACTATGGCTACACCTTC

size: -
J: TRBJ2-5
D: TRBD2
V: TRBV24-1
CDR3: CATSDPRLAGEQETQYF
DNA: TGTGCCACCAGTGATCCCCGACTAGCGGGAGAGCAAGAGACCCAGTACTTC

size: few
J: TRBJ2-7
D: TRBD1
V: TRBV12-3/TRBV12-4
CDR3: CASSQGSTTGEYEQYF
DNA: TGTGCCAGCAGCCAAGGTTCTACTACAGGGGAATACGAGCAGTACTTC